This entry lists 25 T cell receptor beta chains sequenced from one sample in a study of shared clonotypes between healthy human individuals. Naive CD8 cells were CD45RO-negative, positively selected for CCR7, excluding terminally differentiated effector memory CD45RA+ cells. This table comes from immunoSEQ multiplex PCR, and its TCRdb copy is limited to in-frame clones, with some not included. This sample has roughly 600,000 clones, with 98% found just once. Specimen: naive CD8+ T cells sorted from blood. The origin of the receptors is a young man in good health.

The chain combines TRBV7-8 with TRBJ2-1, with 10 bases matching TRBD2. The CDR3 loop spans 18 amino acids. V lost 4 bases to trimming and J lost 9 bases; unmatched junction nucleotides: 18. CDR1 is SGHVS and CDR2 is FQNEAQ in the germline V gene. The CDR3 nucleotides are TGTGCCAGCAGCTCGTCCCAGGTGGTAAGGCTAGCGGGAGTTGAGCAGTTCTTC. It translates to CASSSSQVVRLAGVEQFF.

The gene calls are TRBV13 and TRBJ2-7; TRBD2 aligns across 12 bases. This CDR3 contains 15 residues. CDR1 PRHDT and CDR2 FYEKMQ come from the germline V gene (reference sequence). V dropped 5 bases and J dropped 6; count of bases not matched to a gene: 8. This chain's CDR3 is CASSPRLAGVPEQYF. The CDR3 nucleotides read TGTGCCAGCAGCCCACGACTAGCGGGAGTCCCCGAGCAGTACTTC.

The chain employs TRBV11-2 and TRBJ2-3; D unclear. Germline CDR1 is SGHAT and CDR2 is FQNNGV. The CDR3 contains 14 residues. Trimming cost V 4 bases and J 7 bases, with 15 bases left between them. For the CDR3, the DNA is TGTGCCAGCAGCTCCCCTGCCCCTGGCAATACGCAGTATTTT. It is translated as CASSSPAPGNTQYF.

The J gene is TRBJ2-4, the V gene TRBV7-2; 7 positions agree with TRBD2. The CDR3 length is 19 residues. From germline, CDR1 is SGHTA and CDR2 FQGNSA. V was pared by 2 bases and J by 0 bases, with 13 bases of the junction left unmatched. CDR3 sequence (DNA): TGTGCCAGCAGCTTATTCCGGGGGGAATCCTACCTAGCCAAAAACATTCAGTACTTC. Encoded protein: CASSLFRGESYLAKNIQYF.

The chain is built from TRBV27 and TRBJ1-1, with a possible D match to TRBD1 (6 bases). Germline V lookup: CDR1 MNHEY, CDR2 SMNVEV (reference sequence). Between the trimmed V and J ends, which lost 2 bases and 1 base, there was a span of 11 bases. The CDR3 totals 15 residues. The CDR3 is CASSLRQGKNTEAFF. CDR3 in DNA: TGTGCCAGCAGTTTACGTCAGGGGAAGAACACTGAAGCTTTCTTT.

This chain links TRBV25-1 with TRBJ2-2; maybe TRBD2 (6 bases). V shed 10 bases and J shed 0 bases, with 15 bases lying between them. The CDR3 sequence is 15 residues long. Per the germline V gene, CDR1 is MGHDK and CDR2 is SYGVNS. The CDR3 protein is CATRGRVTNTGELFF. The CDR3 DNA follows: TGTGCCACCCGGGGGAGAGTTACGAACACCGGGGAGCTGTTTTTT.

The V gene is TRBV21-1, the J gene TRBJ2-7; the table gives TRBD1 as D, unverified against the DNA. TRBV21-1 is flagged as a pseudogene. The CDR3 spans 12 residues. The CDR3 sequence is CASSCRGYEQYF. DNA of the CDR3: TGTGCCAGCAGCTGCAGGGGCTACGAGCAGTACTTC.

V is TRBV6-5 and J is TRBJ2-7, with 12 bases identical to TRBD2. This CDR3 spans 15 amino acids. The trim removed 2 bases at V and 9 bases at J, leaving 8 bases unmatched. CDR1 MNHEY and CDR2 SVGAGI come from the germline V gene. Written as DNA, the CDR3 is TGTGCCAGCAGTTACGGGACTAGCGGGCGGGTCGGGCAGTACTTC. Its translation is CASSYGTSGRVGQYF.

The V call is TRBV7-2, the J call TRBJ2-1; D gene uncertain. Germline V gives CDR1 SGHTA, CDR2 FQGNSA. V lost 1 base and J lost 7, with 8 bases in between. The CDR3 length is 13 residues. The CDR3 nucleotides are TGTGCCAGCAGCTTAGGGAGTACAAATGAGCAGTTCTTC. Translated: CASSLGSTNEQFF. Drawing the rest from reference TRBV7-2 and TRBJ2-1, the complete variable domain is GAGVSQSPSNKVTEKGKDVELRCDPISGHTALYWYRQSLGQGLEFLIYFQGNSAPDKSGLPSDRFSAERTGGSVSTLTIQRTQQEDSAVYLCASSLGSTNEQFFGPGTRLTVL.

The rearrangement uses TRBV5-4 and TRBJ2-1; 7 nucleotides agree with TRBD2. The CDR3 is 14 amino acids. V shed 2 bases and J 8 bases; nucleotides not matched to a gene: 7. Per the germline V gene, CDR1 is SGHNT and CDR2 is YYREEE (reference sequence). The CDR3 sequence is CASSLRLAGDEQFF. CDR3 nucleotides: TGTGCCAGCAGCTTAAGACTAGCCGGGGATGAGCAGTTCTTC.

V is TRBV9 and J is TRBJ1-5; D possibly corresponds to TRBD1 (5 bases). The CDR3 runs 15 residues. Germline lookup yields CDR1 SGDLS and CDR2 YYNGEE. The V gene lost 3 bases and the J gene lost 0 bases, with 10 bases spanning the gap. The CDR3 reads CASSAQGYSNQPQHF. CDR3 nucleotides: TGTGCCAGCAGCGCCCAGGGATATAGCAATCAGCCCCAGCATTTT.

The rearrangement joins TRBV7-8 to TRBJ2-3, with D uncertain. V was clipped by 1 base and J by 3 bases, with 17 bases between them. The CDR3 sequence is 17 residues long. Germline V gene lookup returns CDR1 SGHVS and CDR2 FQNEAQ. The CDR3 protein is CASSLGVLGVVTDTQYF. CDR3 nucleotides: TGTGCCAGCAGCTTAGGGGTCCTGGGTGTTGTAACAGATACGCAGTATTTT.

The chain joins TRBV9 to TRBJ2-2; 8 nucleotides agree with TRBD2. CDR3 size: 16 residues. Germline values: CDR1 SGDLS, CDR2 YYNGEE. V lost 0 bases to trimming and J lost 1 base; unmatched junction nucleotides: 2. The DNA for the CDR3 is TGTGCCAGCAGCGTAGAACTAGCGGAGAACACCGGGGAGCTGTTTTTT. Residues: CASSVELAENTGELFF.

The chain couples TRBV13 to TRBJ2-5; 8 nucleotides align to TRBD2. Unmatched junction bases numbered 9, after V lost 4 bases and J lost 2 bases. Germline loops: CDR1 PRHDT, CDR2 FYEKMQ (reference sequence). The CDR3 is 16 residues long. The CDR3 is CASSSSAGGPQETQYF. DNA of the CDR3: TGTGCCAGCAGCTCCTCGGCGGGAGGCCCACAAGAGACCCAGTACTTC.

This clone appeared a few times. The chain's CDR3 is CASSSDRGGYGYTF. DNA for the CDR3: TGTGCCAGCAGTTCGGACAGGGGCGGCTATGGCTACACCTTC. The V and J genes are TRBV27 and TRBJ1-2; 9 nucleotides align to TRBD1. The junction had 4 bases not matched to a gene; V was cut back by 4 bases and J by 4 bases. Germline V lookup: CDR1 MNHEY, CDR2 SMNVEV (reference sequence). CDR3 length: 14 residues.

This chain uses TRBV5-4 with TRBJ1-1; possible D gene TRBD1, 5 bases. V was cut by 2 bases and J by 4 bases, with 9 bases left in between. Germline V gene sequence: CDR1 SGHNT, CDR2 YYREEE (reference sequence). The CDR3 extends over 13 amino acids. The CDR3 spells CASSFNGGTEAFF. DNA for the CDR3: TGTGCCAGCAGCTTTAATGGGGGCACTGAAGCTTTCTTT.

The genes are TRBV10-3 and TRBJ2-2; 7 nucleotides match TRBD1. The CDR3 covers 16 residues. The germline CDR1 and CDR2 sequences are ENHRY and SYGVKD. Trimming removed 7 bases from V and 4 bases from J; junction bases left unmatched: 12. This CDR3 reads CAITPDRAVFTGELFF. In nucleotides, the CDR3 is TGTGCCATCACCCCCGACAGGGCCGTTTTCACCGGGGAGCTGTTTTTT.

This chain uses TRBV21-1 with TRBJ1-2; whether TRBD1, the table's D call, matches the DNA was not checked. TRBV21-1 is a documented pseudogene. This CDR3 spans 16 amino acids. The CDR3 bases are TGTGCCAGCAGCACCACAATAGATCAGGTTAACTATGGCTACACCTTC. This codes for CASSTTIDQVNYGYTF.

This chain joins TRBV9 and TRBJ2-6, with D possibly matching TRBD2 (5 bases). Looked up from germline, CDR1 is SGDLS and CDR2 is YYNGEE. The CDR3 runs 18 residues. Trimming stripped 0 bases from V and 1 base from J, with 14 bases between. This CDR3 reads CASSVGGSLPSGANVLTF. The CDR3 DNA follows: TGTGCCAGCAGCGTAGGAGGGTCGCTCCCATCTGGGGCCAACGTCCTGACTTTC.

The chain carries TRBV28 and TRBJ1-2; TRBD1 is a possible D gene (5 bases). Trimming cost V 3 bases and J 8 bases, with 10 bases left between them. The CDR3 consists of 12 residues. The germline V gene encodes CDR1 MDHEN and CDR2 SYDVKM. CDR3 sequence reads: CASSFAGIGYTF. CDR3 sequence (DNA): TGTGCCAGCAGTTTTGCAGGGATCGGCTACACCTTC.

V gene TRBV6-5 combines with J gene TRBJ2-1; unclear D gene. CDR1 MNHEY and CDR2 SVGAGI come from the germline V gene. The CDR3 extends over 11 amino acids. With 6 bases removed from V and 7 bases from J, the gap between germline ends came to 7 bases. CDR3 residues: CASRTYNEQFF. CDR3 DNA sequence: TGTGCCAGCAGGACATATAATGAGCAGTTCTTC.

The chain has TRBV29-1 and TRBJ1-5; D unresolved. Trimming pared 4 bases from V and 2 bases from J, leaving 12 bases between. Per the germline V gene, CDR1 is SQVTM and CDR2 is ANQGSEA. This CDR3 comprises 14 residues. The CDR3, as DNA: TGCAGCGTTGTCCCCTATTTGGGCAATCAGCCCCAGCATTTT. Translation: CSVVPYLGNQPQHF.

The V call is TRBV14, the J call TRBJ1-1, with a tentative D call TRBD1 (5 bases). V lost 5 bases and J 6 bases, leaving 13 bases between the germline ends. The V gene's germline CDR1 is SGHDN and CDR2 FVKESK. This CDR3 spans 13 amino acids. CDR3 nucleotide sequence: TGTGCCAGCAGCAGCTGGGGGTTCGCTGAAGCTTTCTTT. Its protein product is CASSSWGFAEAFF. Variable domain in full (rest from reference TRBV14 and TRBJ1-1): EAGVTQFPSHSVIEKGQTVTLRCDPISGHDNLYWYRRVMGKEIKFLLHFVKESKQDESGMPNNRFLAERTGGTYSTLKVQPAELEDSGVYFCASSSWGFAEAFFGQGTRLTVV.

The chain employs TRBV9 and TRBJ2-4, with 7 bases that match TRBD1. V gave up 3 bases and J gave up 6 bases; unmatched junction bases: 6. This CDR3 comprises 14 residues. Germline V gives CDR1 SGDLS, CDR2 YYNGEE. This chain's CDR3 is CASSAETGINIQYF. CDR3 nucleotides: TGTGCCAGCAGCGCCGAGACAGGGATAAACATTCAGTACTTC.

The J gene is TRBJ2-7, the V gene TRBV6-1; 7 nucleotides align to TRBD2. The CDR3 loop spans 13 amino acids. Germline CDR1 reads MNHNS; CDR2 reads SASEGT. V dropped 2 bases and J dropped 3; count of bases not matched to a gene: 1. The CDR3 here is CASSESSGYEQYF. CDR3 nucleotides: TGTGCCAGCAGTGAATCTAGCGGCTACGAGCAGTACTTC.